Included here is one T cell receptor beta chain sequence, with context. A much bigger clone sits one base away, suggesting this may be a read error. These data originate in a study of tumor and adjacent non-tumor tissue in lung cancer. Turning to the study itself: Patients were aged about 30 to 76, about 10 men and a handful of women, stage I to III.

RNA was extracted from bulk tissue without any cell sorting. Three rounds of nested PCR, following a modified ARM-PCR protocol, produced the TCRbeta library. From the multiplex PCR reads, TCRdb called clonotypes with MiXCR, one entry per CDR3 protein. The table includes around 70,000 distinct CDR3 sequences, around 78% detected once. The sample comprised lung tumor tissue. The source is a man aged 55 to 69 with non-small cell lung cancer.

Written as DNA, the CDR3 is TGCGCCAGCAGCTTTCAAAGCGGGTGTCGTGAGCAGTTCTTC. Protein sequence: CASSFQSGCREQFF. The chain employs TRBV5-1 and TRBJ2-1; a weak D match, TRBD2 (6 bases). CDR1 and CDR2 from the germline V gene are SGHRS and YFSETQ. The CDR3 has 14 residues. Trimming left V 2 bases short and J 9 bases short, with 15 bases between. Filled out from reference TRBV5-1 and TRBJ2-1, the complete variable domain reads KAGVTQTPRYLIKTRGQQVTLSCSPISGHRSVSWYQQTPGQGLQFLFEYFSETQRNKGNFPGRFSGRQFSNSRSEMNVSTLELGDSALYLCASSFQSGCREQFFGPGTRLTVL.